This T cell receptor beta chain was identified during a study of blood T cell repertoires in COVID-19. Study-level information: Researchers got acute and convalescent COVID-19 samples from the United States, Italy and Spain. Sample material is recorded as cDNA or gDNA derived from T cells, B-cell-depleted T cells, or PBMCs.

Clones were sequenced by immunoSEQ multiplex PCR, and TCRdb holds only the in-frame ones, with some missing. The sample holds 200,000 to 250,000 clones, 80% to 85% seen once. This clone has more than one count but fewer than ten. The germline gives CDR1 SGHTA, CDR2 FQGTGA. V lost 2 bases and J lost 4, with 11 bases in between. The CDR3 is 14 residues long. Seattle's cohort entered during active infection and was followed longitudinally. This clonotype was sampled from a woman between 70 and 85 years old with COVID-19, enrolled during active disease. Sequencing was carried out using peripheral blood. This rearrangement joins TRBV7-3 to TRBJ1-1, with D hard to call. The CDR3 nucleotides read TGTGCCAGCAGCTTATCAGCGGGGAGCACTGAAGCTTTCTTT. Translated: CASSLSAGSTEAFF.